Below are 4 T cell receptor beta chains sequenced from a single sample in a study of shared clonotypes between healthy human individuals. Using immunoSEQ multiplex PCR, the repertoire was profiled, and TCRdb retains in-frame clones only, with some absent. Of roughly 490,000 clones detected, around 78% appear once; the ten largest clones hold over 10%. Source material: PBMCs. These receptors were obtained from a woman in her thirties or forties in good health. Some clones in this sample may be carry-over from other donors' samples.

The chain combines TRBV11-2 with TRBJ2-3; 10 bases map to TRBD2. The V gene end was trimmed by 5 bases and the J gene end by 0 bases; junction bases not matched to a gene: 5. The V gene's germline CDR1 is SGHAT and CDR2 FQNNGV. The CDR3 is 16 residues long. The CDR3 loop reads CASSLLTSGSTDTQYF. The DNA of the CDR3 is TGTGCCAGCAGCCTTTTGACTAGCGGGAGCACAGATACGCAGTATTTT. Full variable domain (missing parts from reference TRBV11-2 and TRBJ2-3): EAGVAQSPRYKIIEKRQSVAFWCNPISGHATLYWYQQILGQGPKLLIQFQNNGVVDDSQLPKDRFSAERLKGVDSTLKIQPAKLEDSAVYLCASSLLTSGSTDTQYFGPGTRLTVL.

The CDR3 nucleotides read TGCAGTGCTGGAGCGGACTACGAGCAGTACTTC. The encoded protein is CSAGADYEQYF. This sequence joins TRBV20-1 and TRBJ2-7, with D perhaps TRBD2 (5 bases). The V gene's germline CDR1 is DFQATT and CDR2 SNEGSKA (reference sequence). This CDR3 region has 11 residues. V was clipped by 5 bases and J by 3 bases, with 8 bases between them.

This clone was observed once. The V gene is TRBV30, the J gene TRBJ1-2, with 7 bases lining up with TRBD1. Germline V gene sequence: CDR1 GTSNPN, CDR2 SVGIG (reference sequence). CDR3 size: 13 residues. Trimming at V came to 5 bases and at J to 4 bases, leaving 7 bases not matched to a gene. The CDR3 sequence: CAWGGGQLYGYTF. CDR3 in DNA: TGTGCCTGGGGCGGGGGACAGCTCTATGGCTACACCTTC.

On this clone itself: This sequence may be a read error, since a much larger clone differs from it by one base. The sample contains more than one DNA sequence encoding this CDR3. V and J are TRBV7-9 and TRBJ2-7; TRBD1 might be the D (5 bases). The CDR3 loop spans 14 amino acids. From germline, CDR1 is SEHNR and CDR2 FQNEAQ (reference sequence). V lost 1 base and J 4 bases, leaving 11 bases between the germline ends. The CDR3 nucleotides read TGTGCCAGCAGCTTAGGGCAGGGCCTTTACGAGCAGTACTTC. Its protein is CASSLGQGLYEQYF.